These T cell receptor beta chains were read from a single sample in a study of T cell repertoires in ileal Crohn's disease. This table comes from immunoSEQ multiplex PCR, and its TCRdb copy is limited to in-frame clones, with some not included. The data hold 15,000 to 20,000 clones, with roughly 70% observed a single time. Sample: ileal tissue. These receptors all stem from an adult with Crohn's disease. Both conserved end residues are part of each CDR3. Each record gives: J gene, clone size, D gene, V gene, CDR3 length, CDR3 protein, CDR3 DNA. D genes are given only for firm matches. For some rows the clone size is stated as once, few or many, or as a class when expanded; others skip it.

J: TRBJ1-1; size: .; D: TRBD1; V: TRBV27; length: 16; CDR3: CASSLGARGLASEAFF; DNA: TGTGCCAGCAGTTTAGGGGCCAGGGGGCTCGCGTCCGAAGCTTTCTTT
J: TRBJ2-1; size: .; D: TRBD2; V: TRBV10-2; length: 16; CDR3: CASRQITSGGTNEQFF; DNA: TGCGCCAGCCGGCAAATTACTAGCGGGGGTACCAATGAGCAGTTCTTC
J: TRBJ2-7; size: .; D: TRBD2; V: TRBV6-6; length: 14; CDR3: CASSSLAGGEEQYF; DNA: TGTGCCAGCAGTTCACTAGCGGGAGGGGAAGAGCAGTACTTC
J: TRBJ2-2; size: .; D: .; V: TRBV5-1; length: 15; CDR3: CASSENSARTGELFF; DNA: TGCGCCAGCAGCGAAAATAGTGCGAGAACCGGGGAGCTGTTTTTT
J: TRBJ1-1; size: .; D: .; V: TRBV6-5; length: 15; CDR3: CASSYRSGQGAEAFF; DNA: TGTGCCAGCAGTTATAGATCAGGGCAAGGCGCTGAAGCTTTCTTT
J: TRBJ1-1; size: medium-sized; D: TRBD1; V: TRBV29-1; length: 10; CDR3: CSVEEGAAFF; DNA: TGCAGCGTTGAGGAGGGGGCGGCTTTCTTT
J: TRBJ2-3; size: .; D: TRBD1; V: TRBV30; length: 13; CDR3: CAWGTGGADTQYF; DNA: TGTGCCTGGGGGACAGGGGGTGCAGATACGCAGTATTTT
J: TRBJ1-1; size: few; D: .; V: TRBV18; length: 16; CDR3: CASSPQTGGTGTEAFF; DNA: TGTGCCAGCTCACCGCAAACGGGGGGGACGGGCACTGAAGCTTTCTTT
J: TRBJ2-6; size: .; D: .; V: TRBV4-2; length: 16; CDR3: CASSQDGSSGANVLTF; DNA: TGTGCCAGCAGCCAAGACGGTAGCTCTGGGGCCAACGTCCTGACTTTC
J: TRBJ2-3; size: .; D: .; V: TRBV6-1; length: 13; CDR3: CASTRLLTDTQYF; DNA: TGTGCCAGCACACGACTTCTCACAGATACGCAGTATTTT
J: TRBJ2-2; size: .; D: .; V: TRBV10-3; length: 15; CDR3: CAISEQGPGTGELFF; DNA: TGTGCCATCAGTGAACAGGGCCCGGGGACCGGGGAGCTGTTTTTT
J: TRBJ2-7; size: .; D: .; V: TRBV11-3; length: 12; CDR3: CASSASTYEQYF; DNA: TGTGCCAGCAGCGCCAGTACCTACGAGCAGTACTTC
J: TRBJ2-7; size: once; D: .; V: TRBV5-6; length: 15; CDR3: CASSLGPGRRNEQYF; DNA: TGTGCCAGCAGCTTGGGTCCTGGGAGGCGAAACGAGCAGTACTTC
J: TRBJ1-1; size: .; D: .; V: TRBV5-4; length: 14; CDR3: CASSLPSVNTEAFF; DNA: TGTGCCAGCAGCTTGCCCTCTGTAAACACTGAAGCTTTCTTT
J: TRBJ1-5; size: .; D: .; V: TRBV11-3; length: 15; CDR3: CASSLDGGHNQPQHF; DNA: TGTGCCAGCAGCTTAGATGGAGGCCACAATCAGCCCCAGCATTTT
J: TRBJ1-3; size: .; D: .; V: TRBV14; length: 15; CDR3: CASTSTGLPGNTIYF; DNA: TGTGCCAGCACGAGCACGGGTTTACCTGGAAACACCATATATTTT
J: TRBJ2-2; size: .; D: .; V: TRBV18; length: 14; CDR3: CASSPREVPGELFF; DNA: TGTGCCAGCTCACCACGCGAGGTACCCGGGGAGCTGTTTTTT
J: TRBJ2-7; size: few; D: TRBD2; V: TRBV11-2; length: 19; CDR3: CASSLDAASGRFLRNEQYF; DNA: TGTGCCAGCAGCTTAGATGCGGCTAGCGGGAGGTTCCTCCGGAACGAGCAGTACTTC
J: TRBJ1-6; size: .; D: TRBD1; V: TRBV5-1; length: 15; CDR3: CASRMEDRASTPLHF; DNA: TGCGCCAGCAGGATGGAGGACAGGGCCTCAACACCCCTCCACTTT
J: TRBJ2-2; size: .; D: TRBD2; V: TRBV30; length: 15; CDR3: CAWSGLAGDTGELFF; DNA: TGTGCCTGGAGTGGACTAGCGGGAGACACCGGGGAGCTGTTTTTT
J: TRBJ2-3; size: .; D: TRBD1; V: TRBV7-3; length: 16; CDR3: CASARGRNYKTDTQYF; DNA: TGTGCCAGCGCTAGGGGGCGCAATTACAAGACAGATACGCAGTATTTT
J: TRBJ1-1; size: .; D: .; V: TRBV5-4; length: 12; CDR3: CASSWEDTEAFF; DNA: TGTGCCAGCAGCTGGGAGGACACTGAAGCTTTCTTT
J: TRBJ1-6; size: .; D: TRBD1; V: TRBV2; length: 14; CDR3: CASRGSQGSPSLHF; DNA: TGTGCCAGCAGGGGTTCACAGGGGTCCCCGTCCCTCCACTTT
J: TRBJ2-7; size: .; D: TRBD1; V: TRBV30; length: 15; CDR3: CAWSVQGKSSYEQYF; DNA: TGTGCCTGGAGTGTACAGGGGAAGAGTTCCTACGAGCAGTACTTC
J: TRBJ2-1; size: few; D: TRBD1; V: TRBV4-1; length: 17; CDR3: CASSQETGGISYNEQFF; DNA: TGCGCCAGCAGCCAAGAGACAGGGGGGATTTCCTACAATGAGCAGTTCTTC
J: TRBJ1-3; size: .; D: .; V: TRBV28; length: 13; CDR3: CASSHNSGNTIYF; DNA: TGTGCCAGCAGTCACAACTCTGGAAACACCATATATTTT
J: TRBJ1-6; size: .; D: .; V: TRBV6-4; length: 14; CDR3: CASSVDSENSPLHF; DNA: TGTGCCAGCAGTGTGGACAGCGAGAATTCACCCCTCCACTTT
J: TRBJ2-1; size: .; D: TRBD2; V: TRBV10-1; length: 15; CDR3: CASSEGGSPYNEQFF; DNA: TGCGCCAGCAGTGAGGGCGGGAGCCCTTACAATGAGCAGTTCTTC
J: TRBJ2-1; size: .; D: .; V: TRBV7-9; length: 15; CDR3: CASSLNYQPYNEQFF; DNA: TGTGCCAGCAGCTTAAACTATCAACCTTACAATGAGCAGTTCTTC
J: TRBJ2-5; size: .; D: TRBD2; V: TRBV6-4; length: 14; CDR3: CASSPSGGQETQYF; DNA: TGTGCCAGCAGTCCTAGCGGGGGCCAAGAGACCCAGTACTTC
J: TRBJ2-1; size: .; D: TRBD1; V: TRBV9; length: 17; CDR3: CASSAPGTGSSYNEQFF; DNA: TGTGCCAGCAGCGCCCCTGGGACAGGGAGCTCCTACAATGAGCAGTTCTTC
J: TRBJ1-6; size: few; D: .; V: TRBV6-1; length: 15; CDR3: CASSEVAGQNSPLHF; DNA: TGTGCCAGCAGTGAAGTCGCCGGACAAAATTCACCCCTCCACTTT
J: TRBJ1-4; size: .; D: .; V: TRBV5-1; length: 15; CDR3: CASSPSDPGREKLFF; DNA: TGCGCCAGCAGCCCCTCCGACCCGGGTAGGGAAAAACTGTTTTTT
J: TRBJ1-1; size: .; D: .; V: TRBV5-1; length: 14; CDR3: CASSFLPGNTEAFF; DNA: TGCGCCAGCAGCTTCTTACCGGGGAACACTGAAGCTTTCTTT
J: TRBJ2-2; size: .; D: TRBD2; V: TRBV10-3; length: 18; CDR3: CAISESYGGAKNTGELFF; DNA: TGTGCCATCAGTGAGTCTTACGGGGGGGCAAAGAACACCGGGGAGCTGTTTTTT
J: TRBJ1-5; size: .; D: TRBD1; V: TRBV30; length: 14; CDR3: CAWSDGQGNWPQHF; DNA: TGTGCCTGGAGTGACGGACAGGGGAATTGGCCCCAGCATTTT